This T cell receptor beta chain was sequenced for a study of cytomegalovirus exposure and HLA in healthy donors. Study observations and caveats: The authors enumerated 180 or so TCR beta chains as linked to cytomegalovirus. Per a later analysis, HLA-associated TCR beta chains showed more clonal expansion than other, equally common TCR beta chains.

This PCR relied on a set of 60 Vbeta primers and 13 Jbeta primers. This table comes from immunoSEQ multiplex PCR, and its TCRdb copy is limited to in-frame clones, with some not included. This sample has 180,000 or so clones, with 76% found just once. As concerns this clone: Its specificity is unknown.

V was clipped by 6 bases and J by 0 bases; unmatched bases: 2. The CDR3 has 15 amino acids. The germline V gene has CDR1 SGHTA and CDR2 FQGNSA. The chain combines TRBV7-2 with TRBJ2-2, with 9 bases aligning to TRBD1. The sequence was obtained from a young man in good health and CMV-seronegative. Sequencing was carried out using PBMCs. This CDR3 reads CASRRDRANTGELFF. In nucleotides, the CDR3 is TGTGCCAGCAGGAGGGACAGGGCGAACACCGGGGAGCTGTTTTTT.